This TCR beta chain comes out of a study of blood T cell repertoires in COVID-19. Across the whole study: Samples of COVID-19 (acute and convalescent) were obtained from the United States, Italy and Spain. T cells, B-cell-depleted T cells, or PBMCs provided the cDNA or gDNA that served as material.

Only in-frame clones appear in the TCRdb table, and some are missing; sequencing was by immunoSEQ multiplex PCR. This sample has a few hundred thousand clones, with over 75% found just once. V lost 0 bases to trimming and J lost 3 bases, with 8 bases between them. The CDR3 is made up of 14 amino acids. Germline CDR1 MNHEY, CDR2 SVGAGI. Grouping used clinical history reported by participants in a survey and questionnaire. V and J are TRBV6-5 and TRBJ1-2; D is possibly TRBD1 (5 bases). This receptor was obtained from a man aged 35-49 years in a cohort exposed to, infected with or recovered from COVID-19 (not recorded which). Sequenced input: PBMCs or T cells enriched from blood (not recorded which). In DNA form, the CDR3 reads TGTGCCAGCAGTTACTCAACCAGGGACTATGGCTACACCTTC. Amino acid sequence: CASSYSTRDYGYTF.